The entry below gives a single TCR beta chain sequence along with its context. Its binding antigen is unknown. No base quality information exists; no much larger clone differs at one position. TCRbeta CDR3 regions were amplified from genomic DNA by means of the immunoSEQ Assay, a bias-controlled multiplex PCR. Per the authors' processing: The number of nucleated cells in each sample was estimated by amplification of reference gene primers within the assay. Sequence reads were collapsed and filtered to measure the absolute abundance of every unique TCRbeta CDR3 rearrangement. For each sample, productive Simpson clonality was calculated as the square root of Simpson's diversity index over productive rearrangements. In its TCRdb copy, this immuneACCESS table keeps in-frame sequences only and misses some clones. Where compared with another copy, unresolved V genes explain less than half of these, and the others have no known cause. That table supplies the V and J calls and clone size; D and trimming were determined from the DNA. The sample profile shows tens of thousands of clones; around 83% of them were found once. The ten largest clones represent approximately 5.5% of the sample.

Measured from the cysteine to the phenylalanine, the CDR3 is 16 residues long. Just CDR3 DNA is preserved here, 48 bases in frame from base 1. The data were obtained in a study of blood T cell repertoires in COVID-19 (dated by TCRdb to about 2020). With respect to the entire study: Samples from collaborators originated in the United States, Italy and Spain and spanned both the acute and convalescent phases of COVID-19. The prospective study material was composed of cDNA or gDNA derived from T cells, B-cell-depleted T cells, or PBMCs. The dataset comprised deeply sampled blood TCRbeta repertoires from subjects exposed to, actively infected with, or recovered from COVID-19. The repertoires were released in a freely available public database intended as a resource for research on the immune response to SARS-CoV-2. The samples were drawn from the first 160 participants of the ongoing ImmuneRACE study and from some 1,300 subjects provided by 6 global collaborators. Nearly every sample came with metadata listing a de-identified subject ID, COVID-19 status, age in years and sex. Where HLA class I and class II types were available, the types were taken from metadata supplied by the sample provider, not from assay-based typing.

The collaborating institutions used their own protocols to collect whole blood in K2EDTA tubes. For TCRbeta analysis, collaborators shipped samples in one of three forms: frozen whole blood, isolated PBMCs, or DNA extracted from either of those sample types. Overall study outcomes, separate from this receptor: The quantity of clinical and demographic metadata differed by source and by participant and was supplied without curation.

The TCR originated in a man aged 80 or over with acute or convalescent COVID-19. The sequence links TRBV21-1 to TRBJ2-4; the table's D call of TRBD1 was not tested on the DNA. TRBV21-1 is labeled a pseudogene. Sequenced input: peripheral blood. CDR3 region: CASSADPDRVRNIQYF. The nucleotides read TGTGCCAGCAGCGCGGACCCCGACAGGGTCAGAAACATTCAGTACTTC.